The entry below describes one T cell receptor (beta chain). Original processing methods: The assay estimated nucleated cells by amplifying reference gene primers. Only in-frame clones appear in the TCRdb table, and some are missing; sequencing was by immunoSEQ multiplex PCR. V, J and clone size derive from that table, while D and trimming were established from the DNA sequence. The sample lists around 500,000 clones, approximately 88% occurring once. This specimen belongs to a study of blood T cell repertoires in COVID-19. Germline loops: CDR1 MNHEY, CDR2 SMNVEV (reference sequence). This CDR3 is 16 amino acids long. The V end lost 3 bases, the J end lost 4 bases, and 13 bases lay between the germline ends. Membership in each cohort depended on participant-reported clinical history.

Sequencing used PBMCs or T cells enriched from blood (not recorded which). This TCR came from a middle-aged woman who had recovered from COVID-19. This sequence joins TRBV27 and TRBJ2-6, with D maybe TRBD1 (6 bases). The CDR3 DNA reads as TGTGCCAGCAGTTTGTGGACAGCCACAGGGGCCAACGTCCTGACTTTC. Its protein product is CASSLWTATGANVLTF. The whole variable domain, remainder taken from reference TRBV27 and TRBJ2-6, is EAQVTQNPRYLITVTGKKLTVTCSQNMNHEYMSWYRQDPGLGLRQIYYSMNVEVTDKGDVPEGYKVSRKEKRNFPLILESPSPNQTSLYFCASSLWTATGANVLTFGAGSRLTVL.